These T cell receptor beta chains were read from a single sample in a study of T cells in Graves' hyperthyroidism and ophthalmopathy. TCRdb re-called the multiplex PCR reads with MiXCR, one entry per CDR3 protein. Of approximately 210,000 distinct CDR3 sequences listed, 15% to 20% are singletons. Sequenced material: blood. All receptors derive from a man aged 45-65 years with Graves' hyperthyroidism. Each CDR3 is given with its conserved first and last residue. Each record gives: D gene, V gene, J gene, clone size, CDR3 DNA, CDR3 protein. The D gene is left open where the match is weak. Rows give clone size only sometimes, using once, few, many, or a class for an expanded clone.

>TRBD2|TRBV3-1|TRBJ2-7|NA
TGTGCCAGCAGCCAACCCGGGACTAGCGGAATCTACGAGCAGTACTTC
CASSQPGTSGIYEQYF
>NA|TRBV24-1|TRBJ2-1|NA
TGTGCCACCAGTGACCCGCCCATTGATGAGCAGTTCTTC
CATSDPPIDEQFF
>NA|TRBV2|TRBJ2-2|many
TGTGCCAGCATCCTCCGTGGGGGGACCGGGGAGCTGTTTTTT
CASILRGGTGELFF
>NA|TRBV12-3/TRBV12-4|TRBJ2-3|many
TGTGCCAGCAGTCCGAGGCCAGATACGCAGTATTTT
CASSPRPDTQYF
>NA|TRBV3-1|TRBJ2-4|many
TGTGCCAGCAGCCGCAATACGAACATTCAGTACTTC
CASSRNTNIQYF
>TRBD2|TRBV12-5|TRBJ2-5|many
TGTGCTAGTGGTTTGGCCCTTCGGGGACTAGCGGGACCAGAGACCCAGTACTTC
CASGLALRGLAGPETQYF
>NA|TRBV3-1|TRBJ1-1|few
TGTGCCAGCAGCCAAGGGTTCCTAGGAAGTGAAGCTTTCTTT
CASSQGFLGSEAFF
>NA|TRBV5-1|TRBJ2-1|NA
TGCGCCAGCAGCCGTTTGGCGGGACAGGAGCAGTTCTTC
CASSRLAGQEQFF
>TRBD1|TRBV10-1|TRBJ2-1|many
TGCGCCAGCAGTGATCCGGGACAGGGTTACAATGAGCAGTTCTTC
CASSDPGQGYNEQFF
>NA|TRBV5-5|TRBJ2-5|NA
TGTGCCAGCAGCCTACAGGGAATGGAGACCCAGTACTTC
CASSLQGMETQYF
>TRBD2|TRBV6-1|TRBJ2-7|few
TGTGCCAGCAGGGGCCGACTAGCGGGAGGCTACGAGCAGTACTTC
CASRGRLAGGYEQYF
>NA|TRBV30|TRBJ2-1|many
TGTGCCTGGAGTGACGGGAGCGGCAATGAGCAGTTCTTC
CAWSDGSGNEQFF
>TRBD1|TRBV2|TRBJ1-2|NA
TGTGCCATCGGAAGGGACAGGGGTGACTATGGCTACACCTTC
CAIGRDRGDYGYTF
>NA|TRBV2|TRBJ1-2|many
TGTGCCAGCAGTGTTCATGGCGGAGCGACAAACTATGGCTACACCTTC
CASSVHGGATNYGYTF
>NA|TRBV11-2|TRBJ2-7|NA
TGTGCCAGCAGCTTAGAGGCGTTCTCCTACGAGCAGTACTTC
CASSLEAFSYEQYF
>TRBD1|TRBV6-2/TRBV6-3|TRBJ2-1|NA
TGTGCCAGCAGTTACATTAGGCGGGACAGGGACTACAATGAGCAGTTCTTC
CASSYIRRDRDYNEQFF
>TRBD1|TRBV10-2|TRBJ1-1|few
TGCGCCAGCAGTTACGGGACAGGGGACTCTGAAGCTTTCTTT
CASSYGTGDSEAFF
>NA|TRBV28|TRBJ1-5|many
TGTGCCAGCAGTGGGGGAACCCGCCCCTACCGGGACGGCAATCAGCCCCAGCATTTT
CASSGGTRPYRDGNQPQHF
>NA|TRBV18|TRBJ2-2|NA
TGTGCCAGCTCACCAAATTGGGCGCGCACCGGGGAGCTGTTTTTT
CASSPNWARTGELFF
>TRBD2|TRBV30|TRBJ2-3|many
TGTGCCTGGCGGGGGGGACTAGCGGGAGTTCGGGATACGCAGTATTTT
CAWRGGLAGVRDTQYF
>TRBD1|TRBV4-1|TRBJ1-2|NA
TGCGCCAGCAGCCCTTACTATACCGGGACAGGGAGAAACTATGGCTACACCTTC
CASSPYYTGTGRNYGYTF
>NA|TRBV18|TRBJ2-7|many
TGTGCCAGCTCACCCCAGGGCCACGAGCAGTACTTC
CASSPQGHEQYF
>TRBD2|TRBV12-3/TRBV12-4|TRBJ2-1|NA
TGTGCCAGCAAGGGGAAGCGGGGTAGCTCCTACAATGAGCAGTTCTTC
CASKGKRGSSYNEQFF
>NA|TRBV6-1|TRBJ1-4|NA
TGTGCCAGCAGGAGGAGGGGACATGAAAAACTGTTTTTT
CASRRRGHEKLFF
>TRBD2|TRBV2|TRBJ2-3|many
TGTGCCAGCAGCGGACTAGCGGCCCGCACAGATACGCAGTATTTT
CASSGLAARTDTQYF
>NA|TRBV4-1|TRBJ2-6|NA
TGCGCCAGCAGCCAAGATCTTCGGCAGCGGGTCAGCTCTGGGGCCAACGTCCTGACTTTC
CASSQDLRQRVSSGANVLTF